The present TCR beta chain was sequenced within a study of monozygotic twins with cystic fibrosis. The CDR3 loop spans 19 amino acids. From germline, CDR1 is SGHTA and CDR2 FQGNSA. The trim removed 5 bases at V and 7 bases at J, leaving 25 bases unmatched. The study, taken as a whole, reports: Median Simpson clonality of about 0.01 suggested naive T cells predominated. Nucleotide-identical clonotype sharing was significantly higher within monozygotic CF twin pairs than between unrelated CF individuals. V usage most resembled the co-twin in 13 of 16 pairs. Age, concordance and disease severity did not associate with shared CDR3 numbers.

The assay was immunoSEQ multiplex PCR, and TCRdb's table has in-frame clones only and misses some. The sample consists of approximately 25,000 clones, more than 85% of them appearing once. A note on this clone: Antigen unknown.

Sequencing was done on a sample of blood. The TCR was taken from a girl aged 2-10 years with cystic fibrosis. The chain joins TRBV7-2 to TRBJ1-1, with TRBD1 matching over 7 bases. The DNA for the CDR3 is TGTGCCAGCAGCCCTCCCCGACAGGGATTCTTAAAGACCGTCCGTGAAGCTTTCTTT. This sequence encodes CASSPPRQGFLKTVREAFF.